This is a list of T cell receptor beta chains from one sample in a study of cytomegalovirus exposure and HLA in healthy donors. TCRdb's copy holds only in-frame clones and misses some; the assay was immunoSEQ multiplex PCR. The table lists approximately 60,000 clones. Sequencing used PBMCs. Receptors were obtained from a man aged 25-45 years in good health and CMV-seropositive. Both conserved end residues are part of each CDR3. Fields, in order: D gene, V gene, J gene, CDR3 protein, CDR3 DNA. A D gene is named only where the DNA matches it firmly.

D gene: NA
V gene: TRBV10-3
J gene: TRBJ1-3
CDR3 protein: CAIRGQAGSGNTIYF
CDR3 DNA: TGTGCCATCAGGGGCCAGGCAGGCTCTGGAAACACCATATATTTT

D gene: NA
V gene: TRBV12-5
J gene: TRBJ2-7
CDR3 protein: CASGVLSYEQYF
CDR3 DNA: TGTGCTAGTGGTGTACTGAGCTACGAGCAGTACTTC

D gene: NA
V gene: TRBV27
J gene: TRBJ1-4
CDR3 protein: CASSSRSPEKLFF
CDR3 DNA: TGTGCCAGCAGCTCCCGTTCTCCTGAAAAACTGTTTTTT

D gene: NA
V gene: TRBV5-1
J gene: TRBJ2-2
CDR3 protein: CASSLQGDAGELFF
CDR3 DNA: TGCGCCAGCAGCTTGCAGGGCGATGCCGGGGAGCTGTTTTTT

D gene: NA
V gene: TRBV4-1
J gene: TRBJ1-2
CDR3 protein: CASRPDSRGHGYTF
CDR3 DNA: TGCGCCAGCAGACCGGACAGTCGCGGGCATGGCTACACCTTC

D gene: TRBD1
V gene: TRBV4-1
J gene: TRBJ1-6
CDR3 protein: CASSPKGAQSSYNSPLHF
CDR3 DNA: TGCGCCAGCAGCCCGAAGGGGGCCCAGAGCTCCTATAATTCACCCCTCCACTTT

D gene: TRBD1
V gene: TRBV9
J gene: TRBJ2-1
CDR3 protein: CASSARTGLYGEQFF
CDR3 DNA: TGTGCCAGCAGCGCCCGGACAGGGTTGTATGGTGAGCAGTTCTTC

D gene: TRBD1
V gene: TRBV2
J gene: TRBJ1-4
CDR3 protein: CASSERDRYNEKLFF
CDR3 DNA: TGTGCCAGCAGTGAAAGGGACAGATATAATGAAAAACTGTTTTTT

D gene: NA
V gene: TRBV6-5
J gene: TRBJ2-2
CDR3 protein: CASSLAGATGELFF
CDR3 DNA: TGTGCCAGCAGTTTGGCGGGGGCGACCGGGGAGCTGTTTTTT

D gene: NA
V gene: TRBV4-2
J gene: TRBJ2-1
CDR3 protein: CASSHYSQGGEYEQFF
CDR3 DNA: TGTGCCAGCAGCCATTACTCTCAGGGGGGTGAATATGAGCAGTTCTTC

D gene: NA
V gene: TRBV7-2
J gene: TRBJ1-2
CDR3 protein: CASSLDFTDGYTF
CDR3 DNA: TGTGCCAGCAGCTTAGATTTTACAGATGGCTACACCTTC

D gene: NA
V gene: TRBV7-9
J gene: TRBJ2-7
CDR3 protein: CASSPDSTNAYEQYF
CDR3 DNA: TGTGCCAGCAGCCCCGACAGCACGAATGCCTACGAGCAGTACTTC

D gene: TRBD1
V gene: TRBV2
J gene: TRBJ1-6
CDR3 protein: CASNRATGVNSPLHF
CDR3 DNA: TGTGCCAGCAATCGAGCGACAGGGGTAAATTCACCCCTCCACTTT

D gene: NA
V gene: TRBV5-8
J gene: TRBJ2-1
CDR3 protein: CASGRAGRNDNEQFF
CDR3 DNA: TGTGCCAGCGGCCGCGCGGGACGTAACGACAATGAGCAGTTCTTC

D gene: TRBD2
V gene: TRBV7-8
J gene: TRBJ2-1
CDR3 protein: CASSLAGGFDNEQFF
CDR3 DNA: TGTGCCAGCAGCTTAGCGGGAGGGTTCGACAATGAGCAGTTCTTC

D gene: TRBD1
V gene: TRBV19
J gene: TRBJ2-3
CDR3 protein: CASMGQGVSDTQYF
CDR3 DNA: TGTGCCAGTATGGGACAGGGCGTTTCCGATACGCAGTATTTT

D gene: NA
V gene: TRBV15
J gene: TRBJ1-5
CDR3 protein: CATSRAGTHNQPQHF
CDR3 DNA: TGTGCCACCAGCAGGGCCGGGACACATAATCAGCCCCAGCATTTT

D gene: NA
V gene: TRBV5-1
J gene: TRBJ1-5
CDR3 protein: CASSLDDRSNQPQHF
CDR3 DNA: TGCGCCAGCAGCTTGGATGACAGGAGCAATCAGCCCCAGCATTTT

D gene: TRBD1
V gene: TRBV28
J gene: TRBJ2-7
CDR3 protein: CASSASGQAPDEQYF
CDR3 DNA: TGTGCCAGCAGTGCCTCGGGACAGGCGCCCGACGAGCAGTACTTC

D gene: TRBD1
V gene: TRBV25-1
J gene: TRBJ2-2
CDR3 protein: CASSESRTGAGELFF
CDR3 DNA: TGTGCCAGCAGTGAATCCAGGACAGGGGCCGGGGAGCTGTTTTTT

D gene: TRBD2
V gene: TRBV30
J gene: TRBJ2-7
CDR3 protein: CAWSAGGVAYEQYF
CDR3 DNA: TGTGCCTGGAGTGCCGGGGGGGTCGCCTACGAGCAGTACTTC

D gene: TRBD1
V gene: TRBV4-1
J gene: TRBJ2-4
CDR3 protein: CASSQDKGQGGIQYF
CDR3 DNA: TGCGCCAGCAGCCAAGATAAGGGACAGGGTGGCATTCAGTACTTC

D gene: NA
V gene: TRBV6-6
J gene: TRBJ1-1
CDR3 protein: CASSSPDRKAFF
CDR3 DNA: TGTGCCAGCAGTTCTCCTGACAGGAAAGCTTTCTTT

D gene: NA
V gene: TRBV6-5
J gene: TRBJ2-7
CDR3 protein: CASSPKEGFWHEQYF
CDR3 DNA: TGTGCCAGCAGTCCAAAGGAGGGGTTCTGGCACGAGCAGTACTTC

D gene: TRBD2
V gene: TRBV11-3
J gene: TRBJ2-2
CDR3 protein: CASSQGLAGGRNTGELFF
CDR3 DNA: TGTGCCAGCAGCCAAGGACTAGCGGGAGGGAGGAACACCGGGGAGCTGTTTTTT

D gene: TRBD1
V gene: TRBV6-5
J gene: TRBJ2-2
CDR3 protein: CASGTGPGGVGELFF
CDR3 DNA: TGTGCCAGCGGCACGGGACCAGGGGGTGTCGGGGAGCTGTTTTTT

D gene: NA
V gene: TRBV11-1
J gene: TRBJ2-5
CDR3 protein: CASSLGGVRETQYF
CDR3 DNA: TGTGCCAGCAGCTTAGGCGGGGTTAGGGAGACCCAGTACTTC

D gene: TRBD1
V gene: TRBV5-1
J gene: TRBJ1-2
CDR3 protein: CASSSGQTNYGYTF
CDR3 DNA: TGCGCCAGCAGCTCGGGACAGACTAACTATGGCTACACCTTC

D gene: NA
V gene: TRBV6-1
J gene: TRBJ1-2
CDR3 protein: CASKPGINYGYTF
CDR3 DNA: TGTGCCAGCAAGCCAGGAATAAACTATGGCTACACCTTC

D gene: NA
V gene: TRBV5-4
J gene: TRBJ1-1
CDR3 protein: CASSFGGSGLDTEAFF
CDR3 DNA: TGTGCCAGCAGCTTTGGAGGGTCGGGGTTGGACACTGAAGCTTTCTTT

D gene: TRBD1
V gene: TRBV5-6
J gene: TRBJ2-7
CDR3 protein: CASSLGQGRYEQYF
CDR3 DNA: TGTGCCAGCAGCTTGGGACAGGGTCGTTACGAGCAGTACTTC

D gene: TRBD2
V gene: TRBV5-1
J gene: TRBJ2-1
CDR3 protein: CASSLARAGLDNEQFF
CDR3 DNA: TGCGCCAGCAGCTTGGCCCGAGCGGGACTAGACAATGAGCAGTTCTTC

D gene: NA
V gene: TRBV30
J gene: TRBJ1-1
CDR3 protein: CAWSVPLGQTNTEAFF
CDR3 DNA: TGTGCCTGGAGTGTACCACTGGGACAAACGAACACTGAAGCTTTCTTT

D gene: TRBD2
V gene: TRBV6-4
J gene: TRBJ2-3
CDR3 protein: CASSGIAGGSTDTQYF
CDR3 DNA: TGTGCCAGCAGTGGAATAGCGGGGGGAAGCACAGATACGCAGTATTTT

D gene: NA
V gene: TRBV29-1
J gene: TRBJ2-7
CDR3 protein: CSVESGPAYEQYF
CDR3 DNA: TGCAGCGTTGAAAGCGGACCGGCCTACGAGCAGTACTTC

D gene: NA
V gene: TRBV11-3
J gene: TRBJ2-5
CDR3 protein: CASSLTGFEAETQYF
CDR3 DNA: TGTGCCAGCAGCTTGACAGGATTCGAGGCGGAGACCCAGTACTTC

D gene: TRBD2
V gene: TRBV7-9
J gene: TRBJ2-3
CDR3 protein: CASSRDYQYTDTQYF
CDR3 DNA: TGTGCCAGCAGCCGGGACTACCAATACACAGATACGCAGTATTTT

D gene: TRBD1
V gene: TRBV19
J gene: TRBJ2-7
CDR3 protein: CASTSSGTGVIEQYF
CDR3 DNA: TGTGCCAGTACCTCCTCAGGGACAGGGGTAATAGAGCAGTACTTC

D gene: TRBD1
V gene: TRBV18
J gene: TRBJ1-2
CDR3 protein: CASSGGQDYGYTF
CDR3 DNA: TGTGCCAGCTCAGGAGGACAGGACTATGGCTACACCTTC

D gene: TRBD2
V gene: TRBV7-3
J gene: TRBJ2-1
CDR3 protein: CASSLGSGRYNEQFF
CDR3 DNA: TGTGCCAGCAGCTTAGGTAGCGGGAGGTACAATGAGCAGTTCTTC

D gene: TRBD2
V gene: TRBV19
J gene: TRBJ2-1
CDR3 protein: CATISGTSGKDNEQFF
CDR3 DNA: TGTGCCACGATTTCGGGGACTAGCGGGAAGGACAATGAGCAGTTCTTC

D gene: TRBD2
V gene: TRBV9
J gene: TRBJ2-1
CDR3 protein: CASSVAGGDIDEQFF
CDR3 DNA: TGTGCCAGCAGCGTAGCCGGGGGGGATATTGATGAGCAGTTCTTC

D gene: TRBD1
V gene: TRBV5-6
J gene: TRBJ1-1
CDR3 protein: CASSLAGTGGTEAFF
CDR3 DNA: TGTGCCAGCAGCTTGGCCGGGACAGGGGGCACTGAAGCTTTCTTT

D gene: TRBD1
V gene: TRBV6-6
J gene: TRBJ2-7
CDR3 protein: CASSRTGGPPSYEQYF
CDR3 DNA: TGTGCCAGCAGTCGCACAGGGGGCCCACCTTCCTACGAGCAGTACTTC

D gene: TRBD1
V gene: TRBV29-1
J gene: TRBJ2-5
CDR3 protein: CSVRWTGDQETQYF
CDR3 DNA: TGCAGCGTTCGTTGGACAGGGGACCAAGAGACCCAGTACTTC

D gene: TRBD2
V gene: TRBV6-5
J gene: TRBJ2-1
CDR3 protein: CASRLAGDDNEQFF
CDR3 DNA: TGTGCCAGCAGGTTAGCGGGGGACGACAATGAGCAGTTCTTC

D gene: NA
V gene: TRBV6-5
J gene: TRBJ2-7
CDR3 protein: CASSPSPQSYEQYF
CDR3 DNA: TGTGCCAGCAGCCCTAGCCCCCAATCTTACGAGCAGTACTTC

D gene: TRBD2
V gene: TRBV2
J gene: TRBJ2-3
CDR3 protein: CASSEDLAGGQDTQYF
CDR3 DNA: TGTGCCAGCAGTGAAGACCTAGCGGGGGGGCAGGATACGCAGTATTTT

D gene: NA
V gene: TRBV6-4
J gene: TRBJ2-1
CDR3 protein: CASSDFEGDEQFF
CDR3 DNA: TGTGCCAGCAGTGACTTTGAGGGAGATGAGCAGTTCTTC

D gene: TRBD2
V gene: TRBV7-2
J gene: TRBJ2-7
CDR3 protein: CASSFSGGPYEQYF
CDR3 DNA: TGTGCCAGCAGCTTTAGCGGGGGACCCTACGAGCAGTACTTC